The sample holds one count of the clone carrying this TCR beta chain. This sample was included in a study of T cell responses to AZD1222 COVID-19 vaccine. Profiled with immunoSEQ multiplex PCR; TCRdb holds only in-frame clones, not every one. The sample has 150,000 or so clones; about 90% are singletons. The germline CDR1 and CDR2 sequences are SQVTM and ANQGSEA. CDR3 length equals 14 residues. V gave up 8 bases and J gave up 0 bases, with 16 bases separating them. This clonotype originated in an adult in good health. This sample comprised peripheral blood, obtained on day 0 of AZD1222 vaccination. This chain links TRBV29-1 with TRBJ1-1; D may be TRBD1 (5 bases). CDR3 DNA sequence: TGCAGCTCCCGGGACCTTATCGTGAACACTGAAGCTTTCTTT. It is translated as CSSRDLIVNTEAFF.